Below are 28 T cell receptor beta chains sequenced from a single sample in a study of T cell changes during pregnancy in multiple sclerosis. The table came from immunoSEQ multiplex PCR; TCRdb's copy has only in-frame clones and leaves some out. The data contain roughly 80,000 clones, about 93% of them singletons. The sequencing used peripheral blood, collected after pregnancy. Receptors originate from a female donor in good health, enrolled as a control in a pregnancy study.

CDR3 in amino acids: CASSSGTGKINGYTF. CDR3 bases: TGTGCCAGCAGCTCCGGGACAGGCAAAATCAATGGCTACACCTTC. The chain links TRBV7-9 to TRBJ1-2; 8 bases are shared with TRBD1. CDR3 size: 15 residues. The V segment lost 4 bases and the J segment 6 bases; nucleotides outside the gene matches: 10. Germline assignment: CDR1 SEHNR and CDR2 FQNEAQ (reference sequence).

This clone was observed a single time. CDR3 bases: TGTGCCAGCAGCTTAGTAGACAGGGCCTATGGCTACACCTTC. It translates to CASSLVDRAYGYTF. J is TRBJ1-2 and V is TRBV7-9; 7 nucleotides align to TRBD1. Germline V CDR1 and CDR2: SEHNR, FQNEAQ (reference sequence). This CDR3 region has 14 residues. Trimming at V came to 1 base and at J to 4 bases, leaving 3 bases not matched to a gene.

This clone was detected once. The chain uses TRBV7-8 and TRBJ2-7; perhaps TRBD2 as D (5 bases). Germline V gene sequence: CDR1 SGHVS, CDR2 FQNEAQ. The CDR3 is 14 amino acids. V gave up 7 bases and J gave up 8 bases, with 21 bases separating them. CDR3 sequence: CASNTGIRTSQQYF. The CDR3 bases are TGTGCCAGCAACACCGGGATCAGAACCTCCCAGCAGTACTTC.

The chain carries TRBV7-3 and TRBJ2-3, with D unresolved. Per the germline V gene, CDR1 is SGHTA and CDR2 is FQGTGA. Trimming cost V 1 base and J 0 bases, with 5 bases left between them. The CDR3 consists of 14 residues. Written as DNA, the CDR3 is TGTGCCAGCAGCTTAAGGGCTAGCACAGATACGCAGTATTTT. Amino acids: CASSLRASTDTQYF.

The chain employs TRBV4-2 and TRBJ2-1; 9 nucleotides line up with TRBD2. Trimming at V came to 1 base and at J to 10 bases, leaving 8 bases not matched to a gene. Germline lookup yields CDR1 LGHNA and CDR2 YNFKEQ. The CDR3 consists of 15 residues. The CDR3 DNA sequence: TGTGCCAGCAGCCAAGGACTAGCGGAATTGGAAGAGCAGTTCTTC. Its protein is CASSQGLAELEEQFF.

V and J are TRBV6-5 and TRBJ1-5; tentative D call: TRBD1 (6 bases). Germline V gene data show CDR1 as MNHEY and CDR2 as SVGAGI. Trimming removed 6 bases from V and 6 bases from J, with 12 bases in between. The CDR3 is 13 residues long. In DNA, the CDR3 is TGTGCCAGCAGCTGGACAGACGGTCAGCCCCAGCATTTT. The encoded protein is CASSWTDGQPQHF.

This chain joins TRBV4-1 and TRBJ1-4; D may be TRBD1 (5 bases). Germline assignment: CDR1 MGHRA and CDR2 YSYEKL. The V end lost 0 bases, the J end lost 4 bases, and 12 bases lay between the germline ends. CDR3 length: 16 amino acids. The CDR3 nucleotides are TGCGCCAGCAGCCAAGAGGGAGGGGCTAATAATGAAAAACTGTTTTTT. Its translation: CASSQEGGANNEKLFF.

This clone was observed once. The chain links TRBV7-9 to TRBJ1-1, with TRBD1 as a possible D gene (6 bases). Germline V CDR1 and CDR2: SEHNR, FQNEAQ (reference sequence). CDR3 length: 14 amino acids. Deletions cut 1 base from V and 12 bases from J, with 18 bases between. CDR3 DNA sequence: TGTGCCAGCAGCTTAGTTTCATTGGCAGGGGAGACTTTCTTT. Protein product: CASSLVSLAGETFF.

This clone appeared once. V and J are TRBV10-3 and TRBJ1-2; 7 bases align to TRBD1. The CDR3 loop spans 15 amino acids. Per germline, CDR1 ENHRY and CDR2 SYGVKD. The V gene end was trimmed by 7 bases and the J gene end by 0 bases; junction bases not matched to a gene: 8. DNA for the CDR3: TGTGCCATCACCAACCGGGACAGAGCTAACTATGGCTACACCTTC. It yields the protein CAITNRDRANYGYTF.

The chain recombines TRBV30 with TRBJ1-6; possibly TRBD1 for D (6 bases). V was shortened by 5 bases and J by 3 bases, with 17 bases between the two germline ends. Germline values: CDR1 GTSNPN, CDR2 SVGIG (reference sequence). The CDR3 extends over 16 amino acids. The CDR3: CAWAIPGQLYNSPLHF. For the CDR3, the DNA is TGTGCCTGGGCCATACCTGGACAGCTCTATAATTCACCCCTCCACTTT. Based on the CDR3 plus reference TRBV30 and TRBJ1-6, the full variable domain is SQTIHQWPATLVQPVGSPLSLECTVEGTSNPNLYWYRQAAGRGLQLLFYSVGIGQISSEVPQNLSASRPQDRQFILSSKKLLLSDSGFYLCAWAIPGQLYNSPLHFGNGTRLTVT.

This chain uses TRBV27 with TRBJ2-1; D remains unclear. V lost 2 bases and J 9 bases, leaving 5 bases between the germline ends. CDR3 length: 11 residues. CDR1 MNHEY and CDR2 SMNVEV come from the germline V gene (reference sequence). The CDR3 nucleotides are TGTGCCAGCAGTTTACTCGGTGAGCAGTTCTTC. Protein: CASSLLGEQFF.

This clone was counted a single time. The V gene is TRBV6-6, the J gene TRBJ2-3; D gene unclear. The germline CDR1 and CDR2 sequences are MNHNY and SVGAGI (reference sequence). The CDR3 contains 12 residues. Trimming left V 6 bases short and J 6 bases short, with 10 bases between. CDR3 nucleotides: TGTGCCAGCAGCCCACGCGTCGATACGCAGTATTTT. This codes for CASSPRVDTQYF.

V usage is TRBV7-2 and J usage is TRBJ2-7; TRBD2 matches 13 bases. Germline values: CDR1 SGHTA, CDR2 FQGNSA. The CDR3 totals 18 residues. With 5 bases clipped from V and 6 bases from J, the junction kept 16 bases outside the gene matches. The CDR3 DNA is TGTGCCAGCAGCCCTCGGACTAGCGGGAGTTTAGGGGCTGCCGAGCAGTACTTC. As protein: CASSPRTSGSLGAAEQYF.

Only a few counts were recorded for this clone. The chain employs TRBV27 and TRBJ2-1, with TRBD2 identical over 9 bases. Germline V gives CDR1 MNHEY, CDR2 SMNVEV (reference sequence). V lost 1 base and J lost 7; bases outside the gene matches: 5. The CDR3 loop spans 15 amino acids. Here the CDR3 reads CASSLYVAGVNEQFF. The CDR3 bases are TGTGCCAGCAGTTTATATGTAGCGGGAGTAAATGAGCAGTTCTTC.

The gene calls are TRBV19 and TRBJ2-1; tentative D call: TRBD2 (5 bases). The CDR3 covers 13 residues. V was clipped by 9 bases and J by 4 bases, with 13 bases between them. Germline CDR1 is LNHDA and CDR2 is SQIVND (reference sequence). The CDR3 DNA follows: TGTGCCAGCGGACTGACATCTTACAATGAGCAGTTCTTC. This encodes CASGLTSYNEQFF.

The chain carries TRBV19 and TRBJ2-1; tentative D call: TRBD2 (6 bases). The CDR3 sequence is 16 residues long. V was cut by 0 bases and J by 2 bases, with 11 bases left in between. Germline CDR1 reads LNHDA; CDR2 reads SQIVND (reference sequence). CDR3 in DNA: TGTGCCAGTAGTATAGAGGGTAGCGGAGCCTACAATGAGCAGTTCTTC. Protein: CASSIEGSGAYNEQFF.

J is TRBJ2-2 and V is TRBV27, with D maybe TRBD2 (6 bases). The CDR3 runs 19 residues. CDR1 and CDR2 from the germline V gene are MNHEY and SMNVEV (reference sequence). V was pared by 2 bases and J by 4 bases, with 23 bases between. CDR3 sequence (DNA): TGTGCCAGCAGTTTAGGCCAATCGAAGACGTTCGGGGGCACCGGGGAGCTGTTTTTT. Translating it yields CASSLGQSKTFGGTGELFF.

The chain uses TRBV27 and TRBJ2-7, with D possibly being TRBD1 (5 bases). The CDR3 runs 13 residues. V was shortened by 5 bases and J by 3 bases, with 11 bases between the two germline ends. Per the germline V gene, CDR1 is MNHEY and CDR2 is SMNVEV (reference sequence). The CDR3 reads CASSLRVGYEQYF. The CDR3 DNA reads as TGTGCCAGCAGTCTCAGGGTAGGCTACGAGCAGTACTTC.

The chain uses TRBV9 and TRBJ2-1; tentatively, D is TRBD2 (7 bases). The germline V and J ends were trimmed by 0 bases and 2 bases, with 9 bases remaining between them. The CDR3 loop spans 15 amino acids. Germline CDR1 and CDR2: SGDLS and YYNGEE. CDR3 bases: TGTGCCAGCAGCGTAGGGGGGGGCACCTACAATGAGCAGTTCTTC. It encodes CASSVGGGTYNEQFF. Full variable domain (missing parts from reference TRBV9 and TRBJ2-1): DSGVTQTPKHLITATGQRVTLRCSPRSGDLSVYWYQQSLDQGLQFLIQYYNGEERAKGNILERFSAQQFPDLHSELNLSSLELGDSALYFCASSVGGGTYNEQFFGPGTRLTVL.

V and J are TRBV15 and TRBJ2-7, with D possibly being TRBD2 (5 bases). CDR1 LNHNV and CDR2 YYDKDF come from the germline V gene (reference sequence). Trimming removed 3 bases at V and 3 bases at J, with 9 bases between. This CDR3 has 13 residues. The DNA of the CDR3 is TGTGCCACCAGCAGTAGCGCGCACTACGAGCAGTACTTC. Amino acid sequence: CATSSSAHYEQYF. The full variable domain, rest sourced from reference TRBV15 and TRBJ2-7, is DAMVIQNPRYQVTQFGKPVTLSCSQTLNHNVMYWYQQKSSQAPKLLFHYYDKDFNNEADTPDNFQSRRPNTSFCFLDIRSPGLGDTAMYLCATSSSAHYEQYFGPGTRLTVT.

V and J are TRBV19 and TRBJ2-2; maybe TRBD2 (5 bases). This CDR3 comprises 15 residues. Looked up from germline, CDR1 is LNHDA and CDR2 is SQIVND (reference sequence). V was cut by 3 bases and J by 5 bases, with 13 bases left in between. The CDR3 DNA is TGTGCCAGTAGTATGTCTCCGACGGGGACCGGGGAGCTGTTTTTT. Translation: CASSMSPTGTGELFF.

The chain is built from TRBV4-1 and TRBJ1-4; D is unclear. CDR1 and CDR2 (germline): MGHRA, YSYEKL. This CDR3 is built from 14 residues. Trimming removed 3 bases at V and 8 bases at J, with 13 bases between. CDR3 DNA: TGCGCCAGCAGCCACCGGACTATAGGGGAAAAACTGTTTTTT. This codes for CASSHRTIGEKLFF.

The genes are TRBV11-3 and TRBJ2-1, with D tentatively TRBD2 (8 bases). Trimming took 4 bases from V and 8 from J, leaving 27 bases between them. Germline V gene lookup returns CDR1 SGHNT and CDR2 YENEEA. The CDR3 has 18 amino acids. CDR3 loop: CASSSGTREEAGGDEQFF. CDR3 sequence (DNA): TGTGCCAGCAGCTCCGGGACTAGAGAGGAGGCAGGGGGGGATGAGCAGTTCTTC.

In its sample, this clone was seen a few times. The chain carries TRBV2 and TRBJ2-7; D might be TRBD2 (6 bases). V lost 4 bases to trimming and J lost 4 bases, with 8 bases between them. The CDR3 has 12 residues. The germline CDR1 and CDR2 sequences are SNHLY and FYNNEI. As DNA, the CDR3 is TGTGCCAGCAGTGGACTAGAATACGAGCAGTACTTC. This codes for CASSGLEYEQYF. The variable domain in full, with the rest retrieved from reference TRBV2 and TRBJ2-7, is EPEVTQTPSHQVTQMGQEVILRCVPISNHLYFYWYRQILGQKVEFLVSFYNNEISEKSEIFDDQFSVERPDGSNFTLKIRSTKLEDSAMYFCASSGLEYEQYFGPGTRLTVT.

The genes are TRBV5-1 and TRBJ2-2; 7 bases align to TRBD2. Per the germline V gene, CDR1 is SGHRS and CDR2 is YFSETQ. The CDR3 runs 17 residues. Unmatched junction bases numbered 10, after V lost 3 bases and J lost 2 bases. For the CDR3, the DNA is TGCGCCAGCAGCTCCGATCCCGGCGGGGGAAACACCGGGGAGCTGTTTTTT. This codes for CASSSDPGGGNTGELFF.

The CDR3 region has the DNA TGTGCCAGCAGAAAGACAGGGAACACTGAAGCTTTCTTT. Protein sequence: CASRKTGNTEAFF. The chain employs TRBV6-5 and TRBJ1-1; TRBD1 is a possible D gene (6 bases). Trimming pared 6 bases from V and 1 base from J, leaving 9 bases between. CDR1 MNHEY and CDR2 SVGAGI come from the germline V gene. The length of the CDR3 is 13 residues.

V and J are TRBV5-5 and TRBJ2-2; a possible D gene is TRBD2 (6 bases). V shed 6 bases and J shed 4 bases, with 10 bases lying between them. This CDR3 is built from 13 residues. Looked up from germline, CDR1 is SGHKS and CDR2 is YYEKEE (reference sequence). The DNA for the CDR3 is TGTGCCAGCAATTGGGGACTCACCGGGGAGCTGTTTTTT. It codes for CASNWGLTGELFF. Full variable domain (rest looked up from reference TRBV5-5 and TRBJ2-2): DAGVTQSPTHLIKTRGQQVTLRCSPISGHKSVSWYQQVLGQGPQFIFQYYEKEERGRGNFPDRFSARQFPNYSSELNVNALLLGDSALYLCASNWGLTGELFFGEGSRLTVL.

CDR3 residues: CATSNGRDLRRGGELFF. In DNA, the CDR3 is TGTGCCACCAGCAATGGAAGGGACCTGCGGAGGGGCGGGGAGCTGTTTTTT. The chain carries TRBV15 and TRBJ2-2; possibly TRBD2 for D (6 bases). CDR1 is LNHNV, CDR2 YYDKDF, per germline (reference sequence). The V gene lost 4 bases and the J gene lost 7 bases, with 22 bases spanning the gap. There are 17 residues in the CDR3.